One TCR beta chain is described in this entry. Its antigen is unidentified. Using immunoSEQ multiplex PCR, the repertoire was profiled, and TCRdb retains in-frame clones only, with some absent. Among about 70,000 clones listed, less than 90% were seen once. This sample is drawn from a study of T cells in localized non-small cell lung cancer. General observations from the study: Median detection of top 100 tumor clones in adjacent lung was roughly 61 clones.

V lost 5 bases and J lost 12; bases outside the gene matches: 11. This CDR3 comprises 15 residues. The germline V gene encodes CDR1 SGHTA and CDR2 FQGNSA. This clonotype was sampled from a male donor aged 60 or older with stage III squamous cell lung carcinoma. V is TRBV7-2 and J is TRBJ1-6; TRBD1 matches at 9 bases. The sequencing used peripheral blood, collected before any cancer treatment. The chain's CDR3 is CASSPEPGTGRPLHF. In DNA, the CDR3 is TGTGCCAGCAGCCCCGAACCCGGGACAGGGAGACCCCTCCACTTT.